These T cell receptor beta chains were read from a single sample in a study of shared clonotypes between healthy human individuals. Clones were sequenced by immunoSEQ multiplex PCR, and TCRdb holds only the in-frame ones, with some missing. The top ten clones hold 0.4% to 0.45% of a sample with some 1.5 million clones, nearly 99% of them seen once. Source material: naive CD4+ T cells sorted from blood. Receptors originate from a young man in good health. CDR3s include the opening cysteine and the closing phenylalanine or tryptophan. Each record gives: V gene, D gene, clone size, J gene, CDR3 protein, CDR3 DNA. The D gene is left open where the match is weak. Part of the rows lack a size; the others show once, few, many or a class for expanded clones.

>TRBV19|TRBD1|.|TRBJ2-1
CASSTGTGGYNEQFF
TGTGCCAGTAGTACTGGGACAGGGGGTTACAATGAGCAGTTCTTC
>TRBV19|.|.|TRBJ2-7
CASSTLGGTAPHEQYF
TGTGCCAGTAGTACTCTAGGGGGGACGGCTCCCCACGAGCAGTACTTC
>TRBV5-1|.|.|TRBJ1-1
CASSLIRGGGNTEAFF
TGCGCCAGCAGCTTAATCAGGGGCGGGGGGAACACTGAAGCTTTCTTT
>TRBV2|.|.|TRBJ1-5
CASSARTRLPGGNQPQHF
TGTGCCAGCAGTGCCCGAACACGACTCCCTGGAGGCAATCAGCCCCAGCATTTT
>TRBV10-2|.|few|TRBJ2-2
CASSVAGELFF
TGCGCCAGCAGTGTGGCCGGGGAGCTGTTTTTT
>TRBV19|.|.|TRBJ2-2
CASTKQMGFPNTGELFF
TGTGCCAGTACCAAGCAGATGGGATTTCCCAACACCGGGGAGCTGTTTTTT
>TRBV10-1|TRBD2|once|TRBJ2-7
CASSAASGNPYEQYF
TGCGCCAGCAGTGCGGCTAGCGGGAACCCCTACGAGCAGTACTTC
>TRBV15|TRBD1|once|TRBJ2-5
CATSRGQGSPTQETQYF
TGTGCCACCAGCAGAGGACAGGGGTCGCCGACCCAAGAGACCCAGTACTTC
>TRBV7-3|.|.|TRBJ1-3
CASSLTWGRSGNTIYF
TGTGCCAGCAGCCTGACATGGGGGCGTTCCGGAAACACCATATATTTT
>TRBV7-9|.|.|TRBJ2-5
CASSLGLVEGETQYF
TGTGCCAGCAGCTTAGGTCTAGTGGAGGGAGAGACCCAGTACTTC
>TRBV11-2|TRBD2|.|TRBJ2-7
CASSLTSGRVYEQYF
TGTGCCAGCAGCTTGACTAGCGGGAGGGTCTACGAGCAGTACTTC
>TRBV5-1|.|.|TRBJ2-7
CASSLLGVGYEQYF
TGCGCCAGCAGCTTGTTGGGAGTCGGCTACGAGCAGTACTTC
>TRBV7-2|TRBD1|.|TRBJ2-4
CASSSTGQGSNIQYF
TGTGCCAGCAGCTCCACGGGACAGGGGTCAAACATTCAGTACTTC
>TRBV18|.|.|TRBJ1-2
CASSPTRDHDGYTF
TGTGCCAGCTCACCAACCCGGGACCACGATGGCTACACCTTC
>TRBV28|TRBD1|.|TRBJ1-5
CASSLRTGYSNQPQHF
TGTGCCAGCAGCCTACGGACAGGCTATAGCAATCAGCCCCAGCATTTT
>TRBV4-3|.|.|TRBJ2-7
CASSRTASYEQYF
TGCGCCAGCAGCCGGACTGCCTCCTACGAGCAGTACTTC
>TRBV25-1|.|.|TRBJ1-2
CASSAQNNYGYTF
TGTGCCAGCAGTGCACAGAATAACTATGGCTACACCTTC
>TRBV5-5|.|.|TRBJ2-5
CASSPGHFGNQETQYF
TGTGCCAGCAGCCCGGGACACTTTGGAAACCAAGAGACCCAGTACTTC
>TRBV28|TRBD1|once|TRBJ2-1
CASSTLGQGFRFF
TGTGCCAGCAGTACTTTGGGACAGGGCTTCAGGTTCTTC
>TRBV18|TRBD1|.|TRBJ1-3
CASSPTGGGNTIYF
TGTGCCAGCTCACCTACAGGGGGTGGAAACACCATATATTTT
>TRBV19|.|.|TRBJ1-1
CASLNGWNTEAFF
TGTGCCAGTCTTAACGGATGGAACACTGAAGCTTTCTTT
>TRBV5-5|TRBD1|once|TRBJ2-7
CASSLNPGGASYEQYF
TGTGCCAGCAGCCTGAATCCAGGGGGCGCATCCTACGAGCAGTACTTC
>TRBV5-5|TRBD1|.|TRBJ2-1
CASSRQGPYNEQFF
TGTGCCAGCAGCCGACAGGGACCCTACAATGAGCAGTTCTTC
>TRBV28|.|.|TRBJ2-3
CASSPWSADTQYF
TGTGCCAGCAGTCCCTGGAGCGCAGATACGCAGTATTTT
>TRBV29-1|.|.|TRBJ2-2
CSVGKGGTGELFF
TGCAGCGTTGGAAAGGGCGGGACCGGGGAGCTGTTTTTT
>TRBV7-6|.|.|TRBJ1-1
CASSPPGRGTEAFF
TGTGCCAGCAGCCCACCCGGGAGAGGCACTGAAGCTTTCTTT
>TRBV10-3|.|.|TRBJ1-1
CAISERLGEGVNTEAFF
TGTGCCATCAGTGAACGGTTGGGTGAGGGGGTGAACACTGAAGCTTTCTTT
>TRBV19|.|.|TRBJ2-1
CASNSGLFNNEQFF
TGTGCCAGTAATTCAGGCCTTTTTAACAATGAGCAGTTCTTC
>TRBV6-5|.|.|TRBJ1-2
CASSSTTNYGYTF
TGTGCCAGCAGTTCCACGACAAACTATGGCTACACCTTC
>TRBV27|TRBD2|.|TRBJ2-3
CASRKRLAGSTDTQYF
TGTGCCAGCAGGAAGAGACTAGCGGGGTCCACAGATACGCAGTATTTT
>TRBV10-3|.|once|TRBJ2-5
CAIRLQGIETQYF
TGTGCCATCAGACTCCAGGGTATCGAGACCCAGTACTTC
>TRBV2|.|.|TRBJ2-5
CASRPHGEETQYF
TGTGCCAGCAGGCCCCACGGGGAAGAGACCCAGTACTTC
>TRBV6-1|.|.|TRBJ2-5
CASTEGAGGTQYF
TGTGCCAGCACGGAGGGGGCGGGAGGGACCCAGTACTTC
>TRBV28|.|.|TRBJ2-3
CASSLPGDTQYF
TGTGCCAGCAGTTTACCTGGAGATACGCAGTATTTT
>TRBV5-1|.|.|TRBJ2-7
CASTDIAGGLYEQYF
TGCGCCAGCACCGATATAGCCGGAGGGCTCTACGAGCAGTACTTC
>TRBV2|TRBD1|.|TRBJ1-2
CASSKHRDRGLSGYTF
TGTGCCAGCAGTAAACACCGGGACAGGGGACTATCTGGCTACACCTTC
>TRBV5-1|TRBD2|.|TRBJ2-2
CASSLVATSGSMDTGELFF
TGCGCCAGCAGCTTGGTTGCGACTAGCGGGAGTATGGACACCGGGGAGCTGTTTTTT
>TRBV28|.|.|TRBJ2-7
CASNRAGREQYF
TGTGCCAGCAACAGGGCCGGACGTGAGCAGTACTTC
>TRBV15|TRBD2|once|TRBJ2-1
CATSRDRSSGSIARLTNEQFF
TGTGCCACCAGCAGAGATCGAAGTAGCGGGAGTATTGCACGCCTTACGAATGAGCAGTTCTTC
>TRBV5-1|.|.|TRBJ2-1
CASSSGAGEQFF
TGCGCCAGCAGCTCTGGTGCGGGTGAGCAGTTCTTC
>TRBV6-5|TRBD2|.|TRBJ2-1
CASIPLSGTGNEQFF
TGTGCCAGCATCCCTCTTAGCGGGACGGGCAATGAGCAGTTCTTC
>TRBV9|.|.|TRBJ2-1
CASSVAAREQFF
TGTGCCAGCAGCGTAGCTGCTCGAGAGCAGTTCTTC
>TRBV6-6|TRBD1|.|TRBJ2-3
CASSYPGQGRADTQYF
TGTGCCAGCAGTTACCCGGGACAGGGGCGGGCAGATACGCAGTATTTT
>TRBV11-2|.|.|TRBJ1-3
CASSLVGVLPPHTIYF
TGTGCCAGCAGCTTAGTAGGGGTTCTGCCCCCTCACACCATATATTTT
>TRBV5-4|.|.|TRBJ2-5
CASSLQGPGTQYF
TGTGCCAGCAGCTTACAGGGACCCGGGACCCAGTACTTC
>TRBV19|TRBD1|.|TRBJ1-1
CASSGDSWNTEAFF
TGTGCCAGTAGTGGGGACAGTTGGAACACTGAAGCTTTCTTT
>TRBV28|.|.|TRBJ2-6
CASSLWAGEPSGANVLTF
TGTGCCAGCAGTTTATGGGCAGGGGAACCCTCTGGGGCCAACGTCCTGACTTTC
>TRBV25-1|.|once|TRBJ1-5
CASTRGNQPQHF
TGTGCCAGCACGCGGGGGAATCAGCCCCAGCATTTT
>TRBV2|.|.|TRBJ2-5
CASKSTPPGETQYF
TGTGCCAGCAAGTCCACACCACCCGGAGAGACCCAGTACTTC
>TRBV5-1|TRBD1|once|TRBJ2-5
CASSVGQGKETQYF
TGCGCCAGCAGCGTGGGACAGGGAAAAGAGACCCAGTACTTC
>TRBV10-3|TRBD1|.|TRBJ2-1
CAISESGDRGLREQFF
TGTGCCATCAGTGAGTCGGGAGACAGGGGGTTAAGGGAGCAGTTCTTC
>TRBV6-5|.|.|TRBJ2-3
CASTRADGRDTQYF
TGTGCCAGCACGCGGGCCGATGGGCGAGATACGCAGTATTTT
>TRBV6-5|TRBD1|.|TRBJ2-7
CASSPTGAYEQYF
TGTGCCAGCAGTCCTACAGGGGCCTACGAGCAGTACTTC
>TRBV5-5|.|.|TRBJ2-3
CASSPRADPDTQYF
TGTGCCAGCAGCCCTCGGGCGGATCCAGATACGCAGTATTTT
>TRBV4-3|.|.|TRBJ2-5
CASSQSGGTETQYF
TGCGCCAGCAGCCAAAGTGGTGGGACGGAGACCCAGTACTTC
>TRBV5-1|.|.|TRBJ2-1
CASSPDLSAASYNEQFF
TGCGCCAGCAGCCCGGACTTGTCTGCGGCCTCCTACAATGAGCAGTTCTTC
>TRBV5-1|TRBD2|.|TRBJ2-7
CASSFRLAGGEQYF
TGCGCCAGCAGCTTTCGATTAGCGGGAGGCGAGCAGTACTTC
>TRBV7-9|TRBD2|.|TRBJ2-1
CASSERVLAGLDEQFF
TGTGCCAGCAGCGAGAGAGTACTAGCGGGACTCGATGAGCAGTTCTTC
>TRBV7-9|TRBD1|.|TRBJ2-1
CASSPGTGEGNEQFF
TGTGCCAGCAGCCCTGGGACAGGGGAAGGCAATGAGCAGTTCTTC
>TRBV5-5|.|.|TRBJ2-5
CASLPTGSQETQYF
TGTGCCAGCCTGCCAACCGGGTCACAAGAGACCCAGTACTTC